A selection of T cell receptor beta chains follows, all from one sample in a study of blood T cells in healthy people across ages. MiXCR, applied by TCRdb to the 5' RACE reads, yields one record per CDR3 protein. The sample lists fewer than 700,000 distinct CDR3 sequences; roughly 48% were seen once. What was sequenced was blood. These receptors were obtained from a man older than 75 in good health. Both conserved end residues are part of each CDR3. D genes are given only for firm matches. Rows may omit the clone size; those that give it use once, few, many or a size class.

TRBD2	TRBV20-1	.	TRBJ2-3	CSARVGGRAFTDTQYF	TGCAGTGCTAGAGTAGGAGGGAGGGCCTTCACAGATACGCAGTATTTT
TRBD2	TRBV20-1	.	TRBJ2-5	CSAGSGARETQYF	TGCAGTGCCGGTAGCGGGGCCCGGGAGACCCAGTACTTC
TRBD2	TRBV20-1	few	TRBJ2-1	CSARDRKLAAYNEQFF	TGCAGTGCTAGAGATCGGAAACTAGCGGCTTACAATGAGCAGTTCTTC
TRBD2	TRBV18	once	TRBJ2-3	CASSPPASGRSTDTQYF	TGTGCCAGCTCACCTCCGGCTAGCGGGAGGAGCACAGATACGCAGTATTTT
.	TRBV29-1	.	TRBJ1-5	CSVEGGTNQPQHF	TGCAGCGTTGAGGGGGGTACCAATCAGCCCCAGCATTTT
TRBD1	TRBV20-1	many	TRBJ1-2	CSARKDRGGGYTF	TGCAGTGCTAGGAAAGACAGGGGCGGTGGCTACACCTTC
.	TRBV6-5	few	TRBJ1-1	CASLKGVGNTEAFF	TGTGCCAGCCTCAAGGGGGTTGGGAACACTGAAGCTTTCTTT
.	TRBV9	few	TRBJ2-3	CASSVDDRQRDTQYF	TGTGCCAGCAGCGTAGATGACCGACAAAGAGATACGCAGTATTTT
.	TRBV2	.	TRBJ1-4	CASSGDLDEKLFF	TGTGCCAGCAGTGGGGACTTAGATGAAAAACTGTTTTTT
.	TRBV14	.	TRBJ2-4	CASSQVVGAGIQYF	TGTGCCAGCAGCCAAGTCGTGGGGGCGGGCATTCAGTACTTC
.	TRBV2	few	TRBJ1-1	CASSSTGRTEAFF	TGTGCCAGCAGTTCTACAGGGCGGACTGAAGCTTTCTTT
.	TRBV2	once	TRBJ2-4	CASRGQIGVLAKNIQYF	TGTGCCAGCCGAGGACAGATCGGGGTTTTAGCCAAAAACATTCAGTACTTC
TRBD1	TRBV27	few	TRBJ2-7	CASSKLDRGTYEQYF	TGTGCCAGCAGTAAACTGGACAGGGGAACCTACGAGCAGTACTTC
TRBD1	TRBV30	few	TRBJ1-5	CAWSGTGSNQPQHF	TGTGCCTGGAGCGGGACAGGGTCCAATCAGCCCCAGCATTTT
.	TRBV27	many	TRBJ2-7	CASSLFGTSEQYF	TGTGCCAGCAGTTTATTCGGGACGAGCGAGCAGTACTTC
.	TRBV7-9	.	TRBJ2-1	CASSPTWDEQFF	TGTGCCAGCAGCCCAACATGGGATGAGCAGTTCTTC
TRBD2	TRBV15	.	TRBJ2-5	CATSREAGGPNEQYF	TGTGCCACCAGCAGAGAAGCGGGGGGGCCCAATGAGCAGTACTTC
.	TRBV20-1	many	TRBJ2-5	CSATPSGETQYF	TGCAGTGCTACCCCCTCTGGGGAGACCCAGTACTTC
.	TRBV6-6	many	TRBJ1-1	CASSSANTEAFF	TGTGCCAGCAGTTCCGCGAACACTGAAGCTTTCTTT
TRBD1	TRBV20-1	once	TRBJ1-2	CSAATGTGSYGYTF	TGCAGTGCTGCCACCGGGACAGGTTCCTATGGCTACACCTTC
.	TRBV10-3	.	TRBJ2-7	CATKRDRYEQYF	TGTGCCACAAAACGGGACCGCTACGAGCAGTACTTC
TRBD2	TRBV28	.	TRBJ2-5	CASTSGGQETQYF	TGTGCCAGCACTAGCGGGGGTCAAGAGACCCAGTACTTC
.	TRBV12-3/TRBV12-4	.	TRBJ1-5	CASSPEQNSNQPQHF	TGTGCCAGCAGCCCGGAACAGAATAGCAATCAGCCCCAGCATTTT
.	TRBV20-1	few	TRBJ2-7	CSARSGTRIAYEQYF	TGCAGTGCCCGTTCCGGGACACGGATCGCCTACGAGCAGTACTTC
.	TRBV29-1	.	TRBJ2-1	CSVGGTGNEQFF	TGCAGCGTTGGCGGGACCGGGAATGAGCAGTTCTTC
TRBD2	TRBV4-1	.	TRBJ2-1	CASSRELASGGMRFF	TGCGCCAGCAGCCGGGAGTTAGCTAGCGGGGGGATGAGGTTCTTC
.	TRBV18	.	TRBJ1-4	CASSPGGRENEKLFF	TGTGCCAGCTCACCGGGAGGAAGGGAAAATGAAAAACTGTTTTTT
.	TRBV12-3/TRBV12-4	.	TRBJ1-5	CASSSLGGVDNQPQHF	TGTGCCAGCAGTTCCTTGGGAGGGGTGGACAATCAGCCCCAGCATTTT
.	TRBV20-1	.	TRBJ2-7	CSALHPLVPYEQYF	TGCAGTGCCTTGCACCCCCTCGTGCCCTACGAGCAGTACTTC
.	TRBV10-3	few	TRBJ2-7	CAISRGEEQYF	TGTGCCATCAGCAGAGGGGAGGAGCAGTACTTC
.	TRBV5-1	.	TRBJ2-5	CASSPWRDQETQYF	TGCGCCAGCAGCCCCTGGCGGGACCAAGAGACCCAGTACTTC
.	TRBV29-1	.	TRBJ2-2	CSGERQYTGELFF	TGCAGCGGGGAGAGACAGTACACCGGGGAGCTGTTTTTT
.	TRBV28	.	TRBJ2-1	CASSPTEDASSYNEQFF	TGTGCCAGCAGCCCAACCGAGGACGCGAGCTCCTACAATGAGCAGTTCTTC
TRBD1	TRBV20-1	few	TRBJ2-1	CSAMTGSGYNEQFF	TGCAGTGCCATGACAGGGTCCGGATACAATGAGCAGTTCTTC
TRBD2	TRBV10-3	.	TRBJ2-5	CAISTTSEETQYF	TGTGCCATCAGTACCACTAGCGAAGAGACCCAGTACTTC
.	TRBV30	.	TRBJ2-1	CASIADSYNEQFF	TGTGCCTCGATAGCGGACAGCTACAATGAGCAGTTCTTC
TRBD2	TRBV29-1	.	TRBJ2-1	CSAYGGSLSYNEQFF	TGCAGCGCATACGGCGGGAGTTTATCCTACAATGAGCAGTTCTTC
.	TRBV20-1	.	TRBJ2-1	CSGDSPRFGEQFF	TGCAGTGGGGACTCCCCAAGATTCGGTGAGCAGTTCTTC
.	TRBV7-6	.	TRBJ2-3	CASSPKQGDMQYF	TGTGCCAGCAGCCCCAAACAGGGAGATATGCAGTATTTT
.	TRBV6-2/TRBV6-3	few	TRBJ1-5	CASSYRLTGSNQPQHF	TGTGCCAGCAGTTACCGATTGACAGGTTCCAATCAGCCCCAGCATTTT
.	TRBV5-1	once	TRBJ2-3	CASAKTGTRTDTQYF	TGCGCCAGCGCGAAAACCGGGACTCGCACAGATACGCAGTATTTT
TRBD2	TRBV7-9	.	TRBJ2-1	CASSLAEVAGWHEQFF	TGTGCCAGCAGCTTAGCCGAGGTAGCGGGATGGCATGAGCAGTTCTTC
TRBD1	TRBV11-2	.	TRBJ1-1	CAGSLVTGGTSEAFF	TGTGCCGGCAGCTTAGTAACAGGGGGGACCTCCGAAGCTTTCTTT
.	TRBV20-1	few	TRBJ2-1	CSARVTKGYNEQFF	TGCAGTGCTAGAGTGACTAAGGGCTACAATGAGCAGTTCTTC
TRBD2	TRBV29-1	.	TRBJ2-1	CSVSGGFNEQFF	TGCAGCGTTTCGGGGGGGTTCAATGAGCAGTTCTTC
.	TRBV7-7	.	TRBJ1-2	CASSPQHPNYGYTF	TGTGCCAGCAGCCCACAGCACCCAAACTATGGCTACACCTTC
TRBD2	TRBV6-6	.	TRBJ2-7	CAGSYSGAGDYEQYF	TGTGCCGGCAGCTACTCAGGAGCGGGAGATTACGAGCAGTACTTC
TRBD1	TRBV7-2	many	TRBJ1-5	CASSLRTGGDQPQHF	TGTGCCAGCAGCCTCCGGACAGGGGGCGACCAGCCCCAGCATTTT
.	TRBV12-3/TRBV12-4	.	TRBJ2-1	CASRLGASMNNEQFF	TGTGCCAGCAGGCTAGGGGCTAGCATGAACAATGAGCAGTTCTTC
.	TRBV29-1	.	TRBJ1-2	CSVPREGGSYGYTF	TGCAGCGTTCCAAGGGAGGGGGGTAGCTATGGCTACACCTTC
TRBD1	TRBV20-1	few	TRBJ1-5	CSAGTGTGQNQPQHF	TGCAGTGCTGGAACCGGGACAGGCCAAAATCAGCCCCAGCATTTT
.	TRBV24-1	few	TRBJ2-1	CATSDWGFGNEQFF	TGTGCCACCAGTGATTGGGGGTTCGGGAATGAGCAGTTCTTC
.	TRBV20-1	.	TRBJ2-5	CSARERYTMETQYF	TGCAGTGCTAGAGAACGGTATACCATGGAGACCCAGTACTTC
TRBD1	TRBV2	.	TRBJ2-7	CASNPGTEYEQYF	TGTGCCAGCAACCCCGGGACAGAATACGAGCAGTACTTC
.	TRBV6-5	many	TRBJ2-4	CASSDRGSKNIQYF	TGTGCCAGCAGTGATAGGGGGTCCAAAAACATTCAGTACTTC
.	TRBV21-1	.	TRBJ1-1	CASSRAQGENETFF	TGTGCCAGCAGCAGGGCACAGGGAGAAAATGAAACTTTCTTT
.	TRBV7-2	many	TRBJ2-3	CASSPRLGTQYF	TGTGCCAGCAGCCCGCGGTTAGGTACGCAGTATTTT
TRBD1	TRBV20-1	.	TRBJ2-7	CSARGQGNYEQYF	TGCAGTGCTAGAGGACAGGGTAACTACGAGCAGTACTTC